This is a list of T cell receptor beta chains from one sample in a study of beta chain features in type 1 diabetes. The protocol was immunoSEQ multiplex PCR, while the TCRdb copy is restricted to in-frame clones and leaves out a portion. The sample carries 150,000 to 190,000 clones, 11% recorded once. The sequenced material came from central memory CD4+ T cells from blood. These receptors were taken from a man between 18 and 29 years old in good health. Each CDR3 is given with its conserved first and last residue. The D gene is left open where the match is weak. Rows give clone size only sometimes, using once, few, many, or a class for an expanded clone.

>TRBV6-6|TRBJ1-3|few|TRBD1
TGTGCCAGCAGTTACCTGGGACAGAGCTCTGGAAACACCATATATTTT
CASSYLGQSSGNTIYF
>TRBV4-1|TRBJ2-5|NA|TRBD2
TGCGCCAGCAGCCAAGGAAGAAGCGGGAGAGAGACCCAGTACTTC
CASSQGRSGRETQYF
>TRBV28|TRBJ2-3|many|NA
TGTGCCAGCAGTTTGTGGGCAGCGGGCGAACGCACAGATACGCAGTATTTT
CASSLWAAGERTDTQYF
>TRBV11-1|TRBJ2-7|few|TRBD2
TGTGCCAGCAGCCGCGCTAGCGGACTCTACGAGCAGTACTTC
CASSRASGLYEQYF
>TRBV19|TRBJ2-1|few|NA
TGTGCCAGTAGTATCTGGGCACGCTCCTACAATGAGCAGTTCTTC
CASSIWARSYNEQFF
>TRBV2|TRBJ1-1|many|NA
TGTGCCAGCAGTGAAGCTCTGAACACTGAAGCTTTCTTT
CASSEALNTEAFF
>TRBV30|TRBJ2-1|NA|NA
TGTGCCTGGGCCGCCCTCAATGAGCAGTTCTTC
CAWAALNEQFF
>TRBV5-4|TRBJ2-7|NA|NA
TGTGCCAGCAGCTTAGTAACCTACGAGCAGTACTTC
CASSLVTYEQYF
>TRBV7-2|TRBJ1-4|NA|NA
TGTGCCAGCAGCCCGACAGAGGGAAAACTGTTTTTT
CASSPTEGKLFF
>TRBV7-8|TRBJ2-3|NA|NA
TGTGCCAGCAGCTTAGACCGGATTATCACAGATACGCAGTATTTT
CASSLDRIITDTQYF
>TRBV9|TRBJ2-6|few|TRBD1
TGTGCCAGCAGCTTCACTACAGGGGATCCCTCTGGGGCCAACGTCCTGACTTTC
CASSFTTGDPSGANVLTF
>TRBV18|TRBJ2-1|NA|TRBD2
TGTGCCAGCTCACCACCGGCTAGCGGGAGCAATGAGCAGTTCTTC
CASSPPASGSNEQFF
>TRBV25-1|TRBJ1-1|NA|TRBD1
TGTGCCAGCAGTGAAAGACAGGGTCATGTCATGAACACTGAAGCTTTCTTT
CASSERQGHVMNTEAFF
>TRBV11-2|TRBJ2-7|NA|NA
TGTGCCAGCAGCTTAGATTCCCCCTACGAGCAGTACTTC
CASSLDSPYEQYF
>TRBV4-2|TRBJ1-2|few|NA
TGTGCCAGCAGCCAAGTGGAGATTGCGGGGGGCTACACCTTC
CASSQVEIAGGYTF
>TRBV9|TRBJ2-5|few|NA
TGTGCCAGCAGCGTAGTGGGCGCGGAGACCCAGTACTTC
CASSVVGAETQYF
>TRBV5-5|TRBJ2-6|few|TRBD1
TGTGCCAGCAGCTCGGGTGGACAGGCCAGCTCTGGGGCCAACGTCCTGACTTTC
CASSSGGQASSGANVLTF
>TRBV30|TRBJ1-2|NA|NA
TGTGCCTGGAGCGCCAGTCCCTATCAAGGAGGCTACACCTTC
CAWSASPYQGGYTF
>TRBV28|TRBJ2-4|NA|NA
TGTGCCAGCAGTTTGCGTTCGGGAATCCTCACTAAAAACATTCAGTACTTC
CASSLRSGILTKNIQYF
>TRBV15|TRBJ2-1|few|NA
TGTGCCAGCCAACGGGACACCAAGCGCGATGAGCAGTTCTTC
CASQRDTKRDEQFF
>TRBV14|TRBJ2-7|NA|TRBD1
TGTGCCAGCAGCCCATTGACAGGGGGTGACGAGCAGTACTTC
CASSPLTGGDEQYF
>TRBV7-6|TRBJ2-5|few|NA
TGTGCCAGCAGCTTAGCCGGGACGGGCCAGGGGACCCAGTACTTC
CASSLAGTGQGTQYF
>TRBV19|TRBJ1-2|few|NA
TGTGCCAGTAGCGGCCGGCCCGTTAACTATGGCTACACCTTC
CASSGRPVNYGYTF
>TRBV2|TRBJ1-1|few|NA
TGTGCCAGCAGTGAAGCGGGCGAAGCTTTCTTT
CASSEAGEAFF
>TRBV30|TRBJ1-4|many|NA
TGTGCCTGGACGCGTAATGAAAAACTGTTTTTT
CAWTRNEKLFF
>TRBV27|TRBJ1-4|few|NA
TGTGCCAGCAGTTTAGGTGAAAAACTGTTTTTT
CASSLGEKLFF
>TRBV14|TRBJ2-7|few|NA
TGTGCCAGCAGCCAAGATCTGAGTCCAGGGTATTCCTACGAGCAGTACTTC
CASSQDLSPGYSYEQYF